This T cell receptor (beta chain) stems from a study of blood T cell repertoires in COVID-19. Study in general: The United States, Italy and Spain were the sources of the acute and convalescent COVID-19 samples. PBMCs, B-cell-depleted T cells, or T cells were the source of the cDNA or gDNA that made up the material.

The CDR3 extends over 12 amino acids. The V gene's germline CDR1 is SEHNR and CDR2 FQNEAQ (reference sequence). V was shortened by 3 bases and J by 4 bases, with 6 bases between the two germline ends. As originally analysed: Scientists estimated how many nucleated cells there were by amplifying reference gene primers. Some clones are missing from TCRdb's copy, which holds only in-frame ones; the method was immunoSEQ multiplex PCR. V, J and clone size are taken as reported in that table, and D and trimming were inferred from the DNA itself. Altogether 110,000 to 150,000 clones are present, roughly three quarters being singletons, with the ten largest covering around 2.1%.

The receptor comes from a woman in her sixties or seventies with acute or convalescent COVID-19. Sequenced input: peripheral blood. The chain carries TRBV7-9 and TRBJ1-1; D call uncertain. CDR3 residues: CASSLVSTEAFF. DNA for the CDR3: TGTGCCAGCAGCTTGGTGAGCACTGAAGCTTTCTTT.